This T cell receptor beta chain is from a study of patients and donors after allogeneic stem cell transplantation. TCRdb fed the RT-PCR reads into MiXCR, producing one record per CDR3 protein. The data contain over 400,000 distinct CDR3 sequences, roughly 16% of them seen just once; the ten biggest clones take up 7.2%. Germline V CDR1 and CDR2: DFQATT, SNEGSKA (reference sequence). Unmatched junction bases numbered 11, after V lost 5 bases and J lost 5 bases. The CDR3 is 15 residues long. This clonotype came up a few times. The chain has TRBV20-1 and TRBJ1-5, with 8 positions matching TRBD1. Source material: blood, either unsorted or a sorted T cell fraction (not recorded which). The clonotype originates from a human donor who was either an allogeneic HSCT recipient or a stem cell or donor lymphocyte infusion donor (not recorded which). It is not recorded whose cells these are; they may come from a transplant donor. The CDR3 here is CSAFSGGKVDQPQHF. The DNA for the CDR3 is TGCAGTGCTTTTTCAGGGGGCAAGGTTGATCAGCCCCAGCATTTT.